This TCR beta chain was obtained from a study of blood T cell repertoires in COVID-19. Study summary: Spain, Italy and the United States supplied samples that represented acute and convalescent COVID-19.

The method was immunoSEQ multiplex PCR; TCRdb's version includes in-frame clones alone and lacks a portion of them. The sample carries about 400,000 clones, roughly nine tenths recorded once. Regarding this clone: This CDR3 is also generated by other DNA sequences in the sample.

Two negative PCRs, clearance, or symptom resolution were required of recovered Cohort 3 donors. The CDR3 is made up of 15 amino acids. The germline V gene encodes CDR1 GTSNPN and CDR2 SVGIG (reference sequence). The germline V and J ends were trimmed by 0 bases and 0 bases, with 9 bases remaining between them. The TCR sequence derives from a woman in her 30s who had recovered from COVID-19. The chain joins TRBV30 to TRBJ1-3; perhaps TRBD1 as D (5 bases). The sequenced sample was PBMCs or T cells enriched from blood (not recorded which). The CDR3 protein is CAWSVQGYSGNTIYF. The CDR3 nucleotides read TGTGCCTGGAGTGTCCAGGGCTACTCTGGAAACACCATATATTTT.